Ten or more counts support the clone carrying this T cell receptor (beta chain). Antigen specificity is unknown. The library was built from 400 ng RNA with molecular barcoded adaptors for alpha/delta and beta/gamma chains. TCRdb analysed the reads with MiXCR anew, one entry per CDR3 protein. The data contain more than 35,000 distinct CDR3 sequences, approximately 10% of them seen just once; the ten biggest clones take up roughly a third. The record originates from a study of read filtering for tumor transcriptome and immune sequencing. Losses at the gene ends were 6 bases for V and 6 bases for J; bases not matched to a gene: 4. The CDR3 length is 13 residues. In germline, CDR1 is SGHVS, CDR2 FQNEAQ. Study conclusions and caveats: Even smaller IR-seq throughput identified most shared clonotypes.

The TCR originated in a donor aged 40 or over with multiple myeloma. This sequence joins TRBV7-8 and TRBJ2-3, with 9 positions matching TRBD1. Sequencing was carried out using a population of CD138-negative cells sorted from bone marrow. CDR3 amino acids: CASSPTGGDTQYF. The CDR3 coding sequence is TGTGCCAGCAGTCCGACAGGGGGGGATACGCAGTATTTT.